This T cell receptor beta chain derives from a study of response to subunit inactivated influenza vaccine. Overall study findings and caveats: The authors suggested that every seasonal influenza vaccination recruits few new T cells.

TCRdb reanalysed the RT-PCR reads using MiXCR and keeps one entry per CDR3 protein. The sample consists of more than 600,000 distinct CDR3 sequences, about 18% of them appearing once. This clonotype was counted only a few times. Its antigen remains unknown. Between the trimmed V and J ends, which lost 4 bases and 0 bases, there was a span of 7 bases. There are 14 residues in the CDR3. CDR1 and CDR2 (germline): SGHRS, YFSETQ. The receptor was derived from a man in his forties or fifties who received an inactivated influenza vaccine. The chain links TRBV5-1 to TRBJ2-2, with D hard to call. Sequenced here: PBMCs from blood, sampled around 5 days after vaccination. The DNA for the CDR3 is TGCGCCAGCAGCGCCACTTCGAACACCGGGGAGCTGTTTTTT. This sequence encodes CASSATSNTGELFF.